The rows below give T cell receptor beta chains drawn from one sample of a study of cytomegalovirus exposure and HLA in healthy donors. TCRdb keeps only in-frame clones here, not all; method: immunoSEQ multiplex PCR. This table holds about 140,000 clones. Sequencing used PBMCs. The source of these receptors is a woman under 30 in good health and CMV-seronegative. CDR3s include the opening cysteine and the closing phenylalanine or tryptophan. The D gene is left open where the match is weak.

DNA	CDR3	D	V	J
TGTGCCAGCAGTTATTCTGCGGGAGGCTACAATGAGCAGTTCTTC	CASSYSAGGYNEQFF	TRBD2	TRBV6-6	TRBJ2-1
TGTGCCTGGAGTGTATTGGCTCAGCCCCAGCATTTT	CAWSVLAQPQHF	-	TRBV30	TRBJ1-5
TGTGCCAGCAGCCAAGATCTCGGGACAGGGTGGAAACTGTTTTTT	CASSQDLGTGWKLFF	TRBD1	TRBV14	TRBJ2-2
TGCGCCAGCAGCTTGGGTTGGCAGGGGGCGAAAGGCTACACCTTC	CASSLGWQGAKGYTF	TRBD1	TRBV5-1	TRBJ1-2
TGTGCCAGCAGCTTGGACAGCAACACTGAAGCTTTCTTT	CASSLDSNTEAFF	-	TRBV7-9	TRBJ1-1
TGTGCCAGCAGTGATTCCAGGGGTAGCACTGAAGCTTTCTTT	CASSDSRGSTEAFF	-	TRBV6-4	TRBJ1-1
TGTGCCAGCAGCTTAGAAGCGGGAGGCCCCAGTGAGCAGTTCTTC	CASSLEAGGPSEQFF	TRBD2	TRBV7-6	TRBJ2-1
TGTGCCAGCAGACTAACCCCGAACTATGGCTACACCTTC	CASRLTPNYGYTF	-	TRBV7-9	TRBJ1-2
TGTGCCAGCAGTCAGGACACCGGGGGAGGCACTGAAGCTTTCTTT	CASSQDTGGGTEAFF	-	TRBV2	TRBJ1-1
TGTGCCAGCAGCTCCTATCCTGTGCAGTACTTC	CASSSYPVQYF	-	TRBV7-8	TRBJ2-7